One and the same sample provided the 2 T cell receptor beta chains below, sequenced in a study of synovial regulatory T cells in juvenile arthritis. These TCRs are of unknown antigen specificity. The repertoire was sequenced with immunoSEQ multiplex PCR; TCRdb's copy has only in-frame clones and lacks some. The repertoire table contains 9,700 or so clones. General study results and limits: TCR diversity was lower in inflammation-associated blood Treg cells than in other blood Treg cells.

Sequenced sample: Treg cells from blood. Subset in this sample: HLA-DR+ inflammation-associated blood Treg cells. Receptors were obtained from a donor between 2 and 29 years old with juvenile idiopathic arthritis.

The rearrangement uses TRBV4-3 and TRBJ1-5; TCRdb selects TRBD1, and the lack of DNA leaves this call unchecked. Germline V gene lookup returns CDR1 LGHNA and CDR2 YSLEER. CDR3 length: 15 amino acids. The nucleotide record is missing. CDR3 amino acids: CASSQDRVSNQPQHF.

CDR3 loop: CASKPFIASGANVLTF. The chain employs TRBV2 and TRBJ2-6; the TRBD2 assignment by TCRdb is unverifiable without DNA. From germline, CDR1 is SNHLY and CDR2 FYNNEI. CDR3 size: 16 residues. Only the protein is available.